The present entry profiles one T cell receptor beta chain with its context. Its antigen remains unidentified. Researchers ran the assay at a deep level. Produced via immunoSEQ multiplex PCR; TCRdb's table is partial and in-frame only. The sample records about 380,000 clones, 90% to 97% being singletons. Germline V gene sequence: CDR1 LNHDA, CDR2 SQIVND (reference sequence). The CDR3 extends over 12 amino acids. V shed 10 bases and J 10 bases; nucleotides not matched to a gene: 6. The entry originates in a study of shared clonotypes between healthy human individuals. Study details: Donors had three CD4 naive, three CD4 memory, two CD8 naive and one CD8 memory plate apiece. Points from the study as a whole: Across a handful of donors, naive CD4 shared 5% to 5.5%, naive CD8 more than 3%, memory CD4 2.3%, memory CD8 0.4%.

Only Caucasian adults living in Nashville, Tennessee made up the donor group. The origin of this receptor is a man younger than 45 in good health. The chain joins TRBV19 to TRBJ1-4; 10 positions match TRBD1. The sample consisted of memory CD8+ T cells sorted from blood. The subset is: CD45RO+ cells pooled with CCR7-negative TemRA cells. The CDR3 here is CATRQGAGKLFF. CDR3 DNA: TGTGCCACCCGACAGGGGGCTGGAAAACTGTTTTTT.